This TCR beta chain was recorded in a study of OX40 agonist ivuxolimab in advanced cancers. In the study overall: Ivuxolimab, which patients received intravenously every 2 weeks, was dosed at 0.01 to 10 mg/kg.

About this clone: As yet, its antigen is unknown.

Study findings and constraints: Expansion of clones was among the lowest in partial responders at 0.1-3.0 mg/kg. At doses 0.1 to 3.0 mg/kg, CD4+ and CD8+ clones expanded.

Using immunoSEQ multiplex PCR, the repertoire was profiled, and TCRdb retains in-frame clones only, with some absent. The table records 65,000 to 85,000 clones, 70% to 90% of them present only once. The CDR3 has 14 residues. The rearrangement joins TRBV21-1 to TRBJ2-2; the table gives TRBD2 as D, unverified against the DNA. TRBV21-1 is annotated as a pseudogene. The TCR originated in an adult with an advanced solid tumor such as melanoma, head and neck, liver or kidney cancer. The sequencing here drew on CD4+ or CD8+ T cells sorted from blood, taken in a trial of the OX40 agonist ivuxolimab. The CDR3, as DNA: TGTGCCAGAGGGCTTCCCGGGGTGGCCGGGGAGCTGTTTTTT. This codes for CARGLPGVAGELFF.